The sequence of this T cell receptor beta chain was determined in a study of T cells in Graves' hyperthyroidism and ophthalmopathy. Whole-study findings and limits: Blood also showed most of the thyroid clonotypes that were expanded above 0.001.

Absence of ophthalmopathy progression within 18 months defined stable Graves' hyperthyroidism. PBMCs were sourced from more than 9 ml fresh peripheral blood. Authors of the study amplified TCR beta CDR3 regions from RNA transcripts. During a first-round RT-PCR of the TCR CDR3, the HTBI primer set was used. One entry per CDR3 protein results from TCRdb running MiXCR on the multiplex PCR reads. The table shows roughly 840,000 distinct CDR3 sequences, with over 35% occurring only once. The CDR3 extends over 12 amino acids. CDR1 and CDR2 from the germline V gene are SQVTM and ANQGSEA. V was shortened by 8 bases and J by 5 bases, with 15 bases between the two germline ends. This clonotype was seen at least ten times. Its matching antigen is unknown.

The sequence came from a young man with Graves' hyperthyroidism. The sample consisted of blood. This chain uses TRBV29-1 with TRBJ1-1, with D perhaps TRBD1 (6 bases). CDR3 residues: CSFGDQGTEAFF. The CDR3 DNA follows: TGCAGCTTCGGTGACCAGGGGACTGAAGCTTTCTTT.